The 28 T cell receptor beta chains below all came from one sample that was sequenced in a study of blood T cell repertoires in COVID-19. This table comes from immunoSEQ multiplex PCR, and its TCRdb copy is limited to in-frame clones, with some not included. The sample carries 100,000 to 150,000 clones, more than 75% recorded once. Sequencing was done on a sample of peripheral blood. All receptors derive from a man aged 50 to 59 with acute or convalescent COVID-19.

The CDR3 coding sequence is TGTGCCAGCAGCACCGCTACAGGGAGTGAGCAGTTCTTC. Amino acids: CASSTATGSEQFF. V and J are TRBV5-6 and TRBJ2-1; maybe TRBD1 (6 bases). The V end lost 4 bases, the J end lost 9 bases, and 14 bases lay between the germline ends. Germline CDR1 is SGHDT and CDR2 is YYEEEE. CDR3 length: 13 amino acids.

The gene calls are TRBV21-1 and TRBJ2-1; the D call of TRBD1 is as the table states it, not checked on the DNA. TRBV21-1 is tagged as a pseudogene. This CDR3 has 16 residues. In DNA, the CDR3 is TGTGCCAGCAGCAATCCTGACAGGGCGGTCTACAATGAGCAGTTCTTC. Its protein is CASSNPDRAVYNEQFF.

CDR3 bases: TGCGCCAGCAGCCCTTTGGCGGGGTCGGCCGGGGAGCTGTTTTTT. This translates into CASSPLAGSAGELFF. The chain combines TRBV5-1 with TRBJ2-2; possibly TRBD2 for D (6 bases). Trimming pared 4 bases from V and 6 bases from J, leaving 16 bases between. The CDR3 is made up of 15 amino acids. Germline V lookup: CDR1 SGHRS, CDR2 YFSETQ.

J is TRBJ1-2 and V is TRBV29-1; 7 bases are shared with TRBD1. V gave up 6 bases and J gave up 4 bases; unmatched junction bases: 8. Germline V gene lookup returns CDR1 SQVTM and CDR2 ANQGSEA. The CDR3 is 13 residues long. CDR3 protein: CSVPRTGGYGYTF. As DNA, the CDR3 is TGCAGCGTGCCCCGGACAGGTGGCTATGGCTACACCTTC. The full variable domain, rest sourced from reference TRBV29-1 and TRBJ1-2, is SAVISQKPSRDICQRGTSLTIQCQVDSQVTMMFWYRQQPGQSLTLIATANQGSEATYESGFVIDKFPISRPNLTFSTLTVSNMSPEDSSIYLCSVPRTGGYGYTFGSGTRLTVV.

This clone was recorded a few times. This chain uses TRBV15 with TRBJ1-5, with TRBD1 matching 7 bases. The germline gives CDR1 LNHNV, CDR2 YYDKDF (reference sequence). J lost 4 bases, V lost 0 bases, and 9 bases had no gene match. CDR3 length: 17 residues. CDR3 sequence reads: CATSRDSFTGENQPQHF. CDR3 DNA sequence: TGTGCCACCAGCAGAGATTCGTTCACAGGGGAAAATCAGCCCCAGCATTTT.

The V and J genes are TRBV7-2 and TRBJ1-6; D uncertain. From germline, CDR1 is SGHTA and CDR2 FQGNSA. CDR3 length: 14 amino acids. Trimming stripped 1 base from V and 6 bases from J, with 7 bases between. The CDR3 coding sequence is TGTGCCAGCAGCTTAGTACTGTTTAATTCACCCCTCCACTTT. It specifies CASSLVLFNSPLHF.

The chain has TRBV7-7 and TRBJ2-5, with D possibly TRBD1 on 6 matching bases. This CDR3 is built from 14 residues. Trimming cost V 5 bases and J 4 bases, with 14 bases left between them. Germline V lookup: CDR1 SSHAT, CDR2 FNYEAQ (reference sequence). In nucleotides, the CDR3 is TGTGCCAGCAGCCAGACCGGGACACCAGAGACCCAGTACTTC. It translates to CASSQTGTPETQYF.

The chain has TRBV10-3 and TRBJ2-7, with 7 bases identical to TRBD2. The CDR3 sequence is 15 residues long. Trimming cost V 4 bases and J 2 bases; bases outside gene matches: 8. Germline V gene sequence: CDR1 ENHRY, CDR2 SYGVKD. Here the CDR3 DNA reads TGTGCCATCAGTGGTGGGCTAGCGGAGACCTACGAGCAGTACTTC. Translated: CAISGGLAETYEQYF.

The V and J genes are TRBV9 and TRBJ2-2; unclear D gene. This CDR3 spans 15 amino acids. The germline CDR1 and CDR2 sequences are SGDLS and YYNGEE. The V and J ends lost 3 bases and 3 bases respectively, with 12 bases between them. The CDR3 loop reads CASSASRWDTGELFF. As DNA, the CDR3 is TGTGCCAGCAGCGCCTCGAGGTGGGACACCGGGGAGCTGTTTTTT.

This chain connects TRBV30 to TRBJ1-2; 9 nucleotides line up with TRBD1. This CDR3 is 15 amino acids long. Germline lookup yields CDR1 GTSNPN and CDR2 SVGIG (reference sequence). J gave up 7 bases and V 2 bases, and 11 bases lay outside the gene matches. The CDR3 DNA sequence: TGTGCCTGGAGTCCAAGGACAGGGGTCATAGGTGGCTACACCTTC. Amino acids: CAWSPRTGVIGGYTF.

The chain links TRBV7-2 to TRBJ2-3, with TRBD2 as a possible D gene (5 bases). CDR1 is SGHTA, CDR2 FQGNSA, per germline. With 4 bases removed from V and 3 bases from J, the gap between germline ends came to 11 bases. The CDR3 extends over 14 amino acids. The CDR3 sequence is CASSYGSLTDTQYF. CDR3 DNA: TGTGCCAGCAGCTATGGGAGCTTGACAGATACGCAGTATTTT. The variable domain in full, with the rest retrieved from reference TRBV7-2 and TRBJ2-3, is GAGVSQSPSNKVTEKGKDVELRCDPISGHTALYWYRQSLGQGLEFLIYFQGNSAPDKSGLPSDRFSAERTGGSVSTLTIQRTQQEDSAVYLCASSYGSLTDTQYFGPGTRLTVL.

The genes are TRBV12-3 or TRBV12-4 and TRBJ1-1; the D gene is possibly TRBD1 (5 bases). V was cut by 6 bases and J by 4 bases, with 12 bases left in between. There are 13 residues in the CDR3. The CDR3 coding sequence is TGTGCCAGCAGCTTCCAGGGTCGCACTGAAGCTTTCTTT. Translated, it gives CASSFQGRTEAFF.

The chain is built from TRBV7-8 and TRBJ1-2, with TRBD1 matching 7 bases. CDR1 and CDR2 from the germline V gene are SGHVS and FQNEAQ. V trimming: 5 bases; J trimming: 8 bases; junction bases outside the gene matches: 11. The CDR3 is made up of 14 amino acids. The CDR3 region has the DNA TGTGCCAGCAGCCCCGTCACAGGGGAGTACGGCTACACCTTC. Protein product: CASSPVTGEYGYTF.

V and J are TRBV10-3 and TRBJ1-5; TRBD1 might be the D (6 bases). V gave up 10 bases and J gave up 2 bases, with 21 bases separating them. CDR1 is ENHRY, CDR2 SYGVKD, per germline. The length of the CDR3 is 16 residues. The DNA for the CDR3 is TGTGCCACCCTTACGGACAGCCCCGGAGGCAATCAGCCCCAGCATTTT. Protein: CATLTDSPGGNQPQHF.

The rearrangement joins TRBV29-1 to TRBJ1-4, with no clear D. V lost 5 bases and J lost 8, with 15 bases in between. This CDR3 contains 13 residues. Germline lookup yields CDR1 SQVTM and CDR2 ANQGSEA. The CDR3 sequence is CSVLVGAREKLFF. In DNA, the CDR3 is TGCAGCGTTTTGGTGGGAGCGAGGGAAAAACTGTTTTTT.

The rearrangement links TRBV7-9 to TRBJ2-7; no clear D. Trimming cost V 4 bases and J 0 bases, with 7 bases left between them. This CDR3 is 13 amino acids long. Germline V CDR1 and CDR2: SEHNR, FQNEAQ (reference sequence). The CDR3 region has the DNA TGTGCCAGCAGCTCCCCCAGCTCCTACGAGCAGTACTTC. It yields the protein CASSSPSSYEQYF.

This rearrangement joins TRBV5-1 to TRBJ2-2; D is possibly TRBD1 (5 bases). CDR1 is SGHRS, CDR2 YFSETQ, per germline. V was shortened by 0 bases and J by 1 base, with 7 bases between the two germline ends. The length of the CDR3 is 15 residues. This chain's CDR3 is CASSLARGNTGELFF. Here the CDR3 DNA reads TGCGCCAGCAGCTTGGCTAGGGGGAACACCGGGGAGCTGTTTTTT.

The chain joins TRBV5-5 to TRBJ2-7; the match to TRBD2 covers 10 bases. Germline values: CDR1 SGHKS, CDR2 YYEKEE (reference sequence). The CDR3 is 16 amino acids. With V trimmed by 4 bases and J by 4 bases, 11 bases remained unmatched. Here the CDR3 DNA reads TGTGCCAGCAGCCAGGAACGGACTAGCGGAGTATACGAGCAGTACTTC. Protein: CASSQERTSGVYEQYF.

The chain links TRBV15 to TRBJ1-5; tentative D call: TRBD1 (6 bases). The CDR3 runs 15 residues. Germline V gene sequence: CDR1 LNHNV, CDR2 YYDKDF (reference sequence). V dropped 5 bases and J dropped 5 bases, with 16 bases sitting between them. The CDR3 loop reads CATSPQRDTYQPQHF. Here the CDR3 DNA reads TGTGCCACCAGCCCCCAGAGGGACACCTATCAGCCCCAGCATTTT.

This clone was picked up a small number of times. This chain joins TRBV5-1 and TRBJ2-6; D is possibly TRBD2 (6 bases). This CDR3 is 18 amino acids long. CDR1 and CDR2 (germline): SGHRS, YFSETQ. Trimming removed 1 base from V and 4 bases from J, with 18 bases in between. This chain's CDR3 is CASSLSFGRGTGANVLTF. Here the CDR3 DNA reads TGCGCCAGCAGCTTGAGTTTTGGACGGGGGACGGGGGCCAACGTCCTGACTTTC.

The CDR3 reads CASSIQGTTGYTF. For the CDR3, the DNA is TGTGCCAGCAGCATCCAGGGTACCACGGGCTACACCTTC. The J gene is TRBJ1-2, the V gene TRBV2; possibly TRBD1 for D (5 bases). The CDR3 extends over 13 amino acids. The V gene's germline CDR1 is SNHLY and CDR2 FYNNEI. The V gene lost 6 bases and the J gene lost 8 bases, with 16 bases spanning the gap.

The chain combines TRBV7-2 with TRBJ2-2, with 7 bases that match TRBD1. V dropped 3 bases and J dropped 8; count of bases not matched to a gene: 9. Germline V CDR1 and CDR2: SGHTA, FQGNSA. The CDR3 has 15 amino acids. In DNA, the CDR3 is TGTGCCAGCAGCTTTGTGACAGGGTCGCGGGGGGAGCTGTTTTTT. It is translated as CASSFVTGSRGELFF.

This rearrangement joins TRBV7-2 to TRBJ1-1, with no clear D. This CDR3 has 12 amino acids. Germline V CDR1 and CDR2: SGHTA, FQGNSA. Trimming left V 3 bases short and J 0 bases short, with 2 bases between. CDR3 nucleotide sequence: TGTGCCAGCAGCTTTATGAACACTGAAGCTTTCTTT. Its translation is CASSFMNTEAFF.

The V call is TRBV10-3, the J call TRBJ2-5; 12 nucleotides agree with TRBD1. Trimming removed 8 bases from V and 5 bases from J; junction bases left unmatched: 15. In germline, CDR1 is ENHRY, CDR2 SYGVKD. This CDR3 comprises 17 residues. The CDR3 loop reads CAISQGRGTGGAETQYF. For the CDR3, the DNA is TGTGCCATCTCGCAGGGAAGAGGGACAGGGGGCGCGGAGACCCAGTACTTC.

The V gene is TRBV12-5, the J gene TRBJ2-1, with 8 bases matching TRBD2. Germline V gives CDR1 LGHNT, CDR2 FRNRAP. The V segment lost 1 base and the J segment 8 bases; nucleotides outside the gene matches: 7. CDR3 size: 15 residues. The DNA of the CDR3 is TGTGCTAGTGGTTTGGGGACTAGCCGTTGGGATGAGCAGTTCTTC. Amino acids: CASGLGTSRWDEQFF.

The chain has TRBV28 and TRBJ1-2; a weak D match, TRBD1 (6 bases). The germline V and J ends were trimmed by 4 bases and 8 bases, with 20 bases remaining between them. The CDR3 spans 15 residues. Looked up from germline, CDR1 is MDHEN and CDR2 is SYDVKM. The CDR3 bases are TGTGCCAGCAGTTCCCCCGAGACAGGTTGGCGCGGCTACACCTTC. It yields the protein CASSSPETGWRGYTF.

This chain uses TRBV10-3 with TRBJ1-2, with D uncertain. Germline CDR1 reads ENHRY; CDR2 reads SYGVKD. V lost 3 bases and J lost 2, with 19 bases in between. The CDR3 has 17 amino acids. For the CDR3, the DNA is TGTGCCATCAGTGACCCGGAGTCGGAATACCTCAACTATGGCTACACCTTC. It translates to CAISDPESEYLNYGYTF.

J is TRBJ1-3 and V is TRBV6-5, with a possible D match to TRBD1 (6 bases). Trimming removed 2 bases from V and 0 bases from J, with 11 bases in between. The CDR3 is made up of 16 amino acids. CDR1 and CDR2 (germline): MNHEY, SVGAGI. CDR3 in amino acids: CASSYGGTSSGNTIYF. In DNA form, the CDR3 reads TGTGCCAGCAGTTACGGGGGCACGAGCTCTGGAAACACCATATATTTT.